This T cell receptor (beta chain) came from a study of T-cell memory formation after mild COVID-19. V shed 5 bases, J shed 4 bases, and the junction held 14 bases outside the gene matches. Germline V CDR1 and CDR2: SGHTA, FQGNSA. CDR3 length: 16 residues. This clonotype was seen only a few times. A single record per CDR3 protein comes from TCRdb applying MiXCR to the 5' RACE reads. The table includes some 210,000 distinct CDR3 sequences, around 19% detected once. The sample was PBMCs or a T cell subset sorted from them (not recorded which). This chain uses TRBV7-2 with TRBJ2-7; 7 bases are shared with TRBD2. The source is an adult woman who had mild COVID-19 (a few samples of this study predate the infection). Cell type and time point are not known. The CDR3 is CASSRPSGGGRYEQYF. The CDR3 nucleotides read TGTGCCAGCAGCCGGCCTTCGGGAGGCGGAAGATACGAGCAGTACTTC. Full variable domain (outside the CDR3, taken from reference TRBV7-2 and TRBJ2-7): GAGVSQSPSNKVTEKGKDVELRCDPISGHTALYWYRQSLGQGLEFLIYFQGNSAPDKSGLPSDRFSAERTGGSVSTLTIQRTQQEDSAVYLCASSRPSGGGRYEQYFGPGTRLTVT.